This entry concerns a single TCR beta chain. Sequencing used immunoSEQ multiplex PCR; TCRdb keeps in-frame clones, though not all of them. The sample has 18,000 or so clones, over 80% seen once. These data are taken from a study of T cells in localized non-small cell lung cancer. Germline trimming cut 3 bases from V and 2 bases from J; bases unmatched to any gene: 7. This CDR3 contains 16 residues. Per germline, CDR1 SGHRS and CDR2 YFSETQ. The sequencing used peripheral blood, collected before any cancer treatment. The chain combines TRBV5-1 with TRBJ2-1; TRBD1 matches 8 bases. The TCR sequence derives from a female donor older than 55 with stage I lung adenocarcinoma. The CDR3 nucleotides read TGCGCCAGCAGCTCCGAGGGGACAGGTGCCTACAATGAGCAGTTCTTC. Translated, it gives CASSSEGTGAYNEQFF.